The text below deals with one T cell receptor beta chain. The germline gives CDR1 SGHAT, CDR2 FQNNGV. V lost 5 bases to trimming and J lost 4 bases, with 32 bases between them. The CDR3 consists of 20 residues. Random hexamers were used to reverse transcribe the RNA input (about 0.5 to 1 ug). An immunoSEQ multiplex PCR generated amplified TCR beta CDR3 products spanning 54 Vbeta and 13 Jbeta. TCRdb re-analysed the immunoSEQ multiplex PCR reads in MiXCR, keeping a single row per CDR3 protein. The profile shows 70,000 to 95,000 distinct CDR3 sequences, approximately 95% of them singletons. The sample comes from a study of CD8 T cells in Susac syndrome.

Sample: CD8+ T cells from PBMCs. The chain has TRBV11-2 and TRBJ1-2; D may be TRBD1 (6 bases). The clonotype originates from a human donor with Susac syndrome. The CDR3 DNA reads TGTGCCAGCAGCCCCACAGCGGGCGGACAGAGGCAGCTAACTTCCTATGGCTACACCTTC. Translating it yields CASSPTAGGQRQLTSYGYTF.